This T cell receptor (beta chain) was observed in a study of T-cell memory formation after mild COVID-19. Germline V gene data show CDR1 as LGHDT and CDR2 as YNNKEL (reference sequence). The CDR3 is 21 residues long. J gave up 3 bases and V 4 bases, and 16 bases lay outside the gene matches. TCRdb re-called the 5' RACE reads with MiXCR, one entry per CDR3 protein. The sample contains about 470,000 distinct CDR3 sequences, around 27% of which appear only once. Specimen: PBMCs or a T cell subset sorted from them (not recorded which). The chain links TRBV3-1 to TRBJ2-2, with TRBD2 matching 14 bases. The sequence was collected from an adult woman who had mild COVID-19 (a few samples of this study predate the infection). Cell type and time point are not known. DNA of the CDR3: TGTGCCAGCAGCCGGCCGGGACTAGCGGGAGCTCGGGGAATGGACACCGGGGAGCTGTTTTTT. It is translated as CASSRPGLAGARGMDTGELFF.